One and the same sample provided the 5 T cell receptor beta chains below, sequenced in a study of blood T cell repertoires in COVID-19. Libraries were prepared by immunoSEQ multiplex PCR; TCRdb keeps only in-frame clonotypes and omits some of them. The table lists some 100,000 clones, 85% of them singletons. What was sequenced was peripheral blood. The receptors were gathered from a woman aged 70 to 79 with active or convalescent COVID-19.

The chain joins TRBV7-9 to TRBJ2-2, with D unclear. This CDR3 has 12 amino acids. From germline, CDR1 is SEHNR and CDR2 FQNEAQ (reference sequence). V was pared by 1 base and J by 7 bases, with 4 bases between. The CDR3 DNA reads as TGTGCCAGCAGCTTAGTAGTCGGGGAGCTGTTTTTT. Translation gives CASSLVVGELFF.

This chain joins TRBV29-1 and TRBJ1-2, with TRBD1 matching 8 bases. Looked up from germline, CDR1 is SQVTM and CDR2 is ANQGSEA. The CDR3 covers 13 residues. Trimming removed 6 bases from V and 4 bases from J; junction bases left unmatched: 7. The CDR3 protein is CSVRDRTGYGYTF. The CDR3 nucleotides read TGCAGCGTGAGGGACAGGACAGGCTATGGCTACACCTTC.

The chain links TRBV9 to TRBJ1-1, with unresolved D. V was shortened by 0 bases and J by 9 bases, with 9 bases between the two germline ends. Germline CDR1 is SGDLS and CDR2 is YYNGEE. The CDR3 runs 12 residues. The CDR3 sequence is CASSVDGRQAFF. CDR3 DNA sequence: TGTGCCAGCAGCGTAGATGGGCGTCAAGCTTTCTTT.

The CDR3 region has the DNA TGCGCCAGCAGCTCGGGACAGGGAGGGACCAATGAGCAGTTCTTC. Protein product: CASSSGQGGTNEQFF. This chain joins TRBV4-3 and TRBJ2-1; 9 positions match TRBD1. V trimming: 5 bases; J trimming: 6 bases; junction bases outside the gene matches: 8. This CDR3 has 15 amino acids. The V gene's germline CDR1 is LGHNA and CDR2 YSLEER.

The chain links TRBV6-1 to TRBJ2-7; no clear D gene. V was cut by 1 base and J by 2 bases, with 6 bases left in between. The CDR3 contains 13 residues. Germline CDR1 MNHNS, CDR2 SASEGT. The CDR3 DNA reads TGTGCCAGCAGTGAAGGGTCTACCTACGAGCAGTACTTC. This sequence encodes CASSEGSTYEQYF.